Sequencing of this TCR beta chain was carried out in a study of T-cell reconstitution after alpha-beta-depleted transplantation in children. CDR1 is DFQATT and CDR2 is SNEGSKA in the germline V gene (reference sequence). V shed 3 bases and J shed 2 bases, with 10 bases lying between them. This CDR3 is built from 14 residues. The TCRbeta library was prepared with unique molecular identifiers. TCRdb analysed the PCR reads with MiXCR anew, one entry per CDR3 protein. The sample shows 350,000 to 450,000 distinct CDR3 sequences, about a fifth of them seen only once. Here the sequenced sample was PBMCs from the stem cell graft donor, taken from the stem cell graft. This sequence originates from a human donor who donated a stem cell graft to a child with acute myeloid leukemia. This chain connects TRBV20-1 to TRBJ2-2; TRBD2 might be the D (5 bases). The CDR3 is CSASLRLNTGELFF. In DNA form, the CDR3 reads TGCAGTGCTAGTCTTAGACTAAACACCGGGGAGCTGTTTTTT.